A selection of T cell receptor beta chains follows, all from one sample in a study of early T cells in non-severe SARS-CoV-2 infection. TCRdb independently ran MiXCR on the 5' RACE reads; one entry per CDR3 protein. In the table there are approximately 50,000 distinct CDR3 sequences, over 7% of which are singletons. Material for sequencing was whole blood. The receptors stem from an adult who was a healthcare worker with PCR-confirmed SARS-CoV-2 infection or an uninfected control (not recorded which). Both conserved end residues are trimmed from each CDR3. Rows may omit the clone size; those that give it use once, few, many or a size class.

v_gene: TRBV6-2/TRBV6-3; j_gene: TRBJ2-1; abundance: few; CDR3aa: ASSPDYYNEQF
v_gene: TRBV20-1; j_gene: TRBJ1-1; abundance: many; CDR3aa: SAKAPNTEAF
v_gene: TRBV21-1; j_gene: TRBJ2-3; abundance: NA; CDR3aa: ASSTTATGTTDTQY
v_gene: TRBV18; j_gene: TRBJ1-1; abundance: NA; CDR3aa: ASSENREAVAF
v_gene: TRBV7-6; j_gene: TRBJ2-5; abundance: NA; CDR3aa: ASSLARSTRGQETQY
v_gene: TRBV7-8; j_gene: TRBJ2-1; abundance: few; CDR3aa: ASSLGSSSKQRNEQF
v_gene: TRBV2; j_gene: TRBJ2-1; abundance: NA; CDR3aa: ANSEAAIGPNEQF
v_gene: TRBV4-2; j_gene: TRBJ2-1; abundance: many; CDR3aa: ASSQIIYDPPF
v_gene: TRBV3-1; j_gene: TRBJ2-5; abundance: many; CDR3aa: ASSHAETQY
v_gene: TRBV7-6; j_gene: TRBJ2-6; abundance: many; CDR3aa: ASSLAGAGANVLT
v_gene: TRBV29-1; j_gene: TRBJ2-7; abundance: NA; CDR3aa: SVEGWSYPYEQY
v_gene: TRBV7-7; j_gene: TRBJ2-4; abundance: many; CDR3aa: ASSLVDWTAKGNIQY
v_gene: TRBV20-1; j_gene: TRBJ2-4; abundance: NA; CDR3aa: SASLPGDIQY
v_gene: TRBV5-1; j_gene: TRBJ1-3; abundance: few; CDR3aa: ASRTTAQGENTIY
v_gene: TRBV4-1; j_gene: TRBJ1-5; abundance: few; CDR3aa: ASSPRDRGVQPQH
v_gene: TRBV29-1; j_gene: TRBJ1-3; abundance: many; CDR3aa: SVVGFGGQENTIY
v_gene: TRBV18; j_gene: TRBJ1-3; abundance: few; CDR3aa: ASSPYGQGFGNTIY
v_gene: TRBV7-6; j_gene: TRBJ2-7; abundance: NA; CDR3aa: ASSLVPTYEQY
v_gene: TRBV14; j_gene: TRBJ1-1; abundance: few; CDR3aa: ASSLTLDWLNTEAF
v_gene: TRBV19; j_gene: TRBJ2-1; abundance: NA; CDR3aa: ASSIDPPLEQF
v_gene: TRBV2; j_gene: TRBJ2-3; abundance: NA; CDR3aa: ASSVVLATQY
v_gene: TRBV7-9; j_gene: TRBJ1-4; abundance: few; CDR3aa: ANTDGFNEKLF
v_gene: TRBV28; j_gene: TRBJ2-7; abundance: many; CDR3aa: ASSSPPRGNSYEQY
v_gene: TRBV25-1; j_gene: TRBJ2-7; abundance: NA; CDR3aa: ASGVNSYEQY
v_gene: TRBV6-5; j_gene: TRBJ2-3; abundance: few; CDR3aa: ASRLNPWTGGADTQY
v_gene: TRBV7-9; j_gene: TRBJ1-2; abundance: medium-sized; CDR3aa: ASRQQGMVGYT
v_gene: TRBV20-1; j_gene: TRBJ2-6; abundance: NA; CDR3aa: SAGRGISSGANVLT
v_gene: TRBV20-1; j_gene: TRBJ2-1; abundance: NA; CDR3aa: SARDVDTSYNEQF
v_gene: TRBV4-2; j_gene: TRBJ2-2; abundance: many; CDR3aa: ASSQGASGGDTGELF
v_gene: TRBV30; j_gene: TRBJ2-5; abundance: NA; CDR3aa: AWSLGQGASQETQY
v_gene: TRBV7-3; j_gene: TRBJ1-1; abundance: NA; CDR3aa: ASSLRGGTGLLNTEAF
v_gene: TRBV7-9; j_gene: TRBJ2-7; abundance: many; CDR3aa: ASSSRTHKVYEQY
v_gene: TRBV3-1; j_gene: TRBJ2-7; abundance: NA; CDR3aa: ASSPRQNYEQY
v_gene: TRBV5-1; j_gene: TRBJ1-6; abundance: many; CDR3aa: ASSPQWGGNSPLH
v_gene: TRBV30; j_gene: TRBJ2-1; abundance: NA; CDR3aa: AWRELAGVYNEQF
v_gene: TRBV10-3; j_gene: TRBJ2-3; abundance: few; CDR3aa: AIRQVFADTQY
v_gene: TRBV5-5; j_gene: TRBJ1-2; abundance: NA; CDR3aa: ASSFSQGRDQANYGYT
v_gene: TRBV5-1; j_gene: TRBJ2-1; abundance: NA; CDR3aa: ASSPSGPSYNEQF
v_gene: TRBV29-1; j_gene: TRBJ1-1; abundance: many; CDR3aa: SVEGGWNTEAF